The 6 T cell receptor beta chains presented below share a single source sample, sequenced in a study of T-cell memory formation after mild COVID-19. TCRdb re-called the 5' RACE reads through MiXCR, storing one row per CDR3 protein. Of about 210,000 distinct CDR3 sequences listed, roughly a tenth are singletons. Source material: PBMCs or a T cell subset sorted from them (not recorded which). These receptors were collected from a man between 18 and 35 years old who had mild COVID-19 (a few samples of this study predate the infection). Cell type and time point are not known.

A few counts support this clonotype. This chain joins TRBV24-1 and TRBJ2-7; weak D call: TRBD1 (6 bases). Germline CDR1 reads KGHDR; CDR2 reads SFDVKD. This CDR3 comprises 17 residues. Trimming pared 0 bases from V and 3 bases from J, leaving 17 bases between. Written as DNA, the CDR3 is TGTGCCACCAGTGATTTGTCTGAGAACAGGGACGGCTACGAGCAGTACGTC. Protein: CATSDLSENRDGYEQYV.

This clonotype has more than one count but fewer than ten. The rearrangement joins TRBV12-3 or TRBV12-4 to TRBJ1-1, with a tentative D call TRBD1 (6 bases). The CDR3 runs to 14 residues. Trimming removed 5 bases from V and 3 bases from J, with 13 bases in between. The CDR3 loop is CASSLDRSDTEAFF. CDR3 nucleotide sequence: TGTGCCAGCAGTCTTGACAGGTCGGACACTGAAGCTTTCTTT.

The chain couples TRBV6-2 or TRBV6-3 to TRBJ2-2; a weak D match, TRBD1 (5 bases). This CDR3 is built from 15 residues. From germline, CDR1 is MNHEY and CDR2 SVGEGT. The V and J ends lost 2 bases and 1 base respectively, with 8 bases between them. The CDR3 reads CASSYLGQNTGELFF. CDR3 DNA sequence: TGTGCCAGCAGTTACCTTGGACAGAACACCGGGGAGCTGTTTTTT.

The gene calls are TRBV28 and TRBJ2-5; D gene unclear. With 4 bases removed from V and 1 base from J, the gap between germline ends came to 16 bases. The germline V gene has CDR1 MDHEN and CDR2 SYDVKM. The CDR3 loop spans 16 amino acids. CDR3 protein: CASSSRHLGFQETQYF. The CDR3 nucleotides are TGTGCCAGCAGTTCCCGACACCTAGGATTCCAAGAGACCCAGTACTTC.

This clonotype has a handful of counts. The chain combines TRBV4-2 with TRBJ1-2, with a tentative D call TRBD1 (6 bases). The CDR3 is 16 residues long. Trimming left V 1 base short and J 5 bases short, with 17 bases between. The V gene's germline CDR1 is LGHNA and CDR2 YNFKEQ. The CDR3 protein is CASSQGGGGSRYGYTF. Written as DNA, the CDR3 is TGTGCCAGCAGCCAAGGAGGGGGGGGTTCCAGATATGGCTACACCTTC.

This rearrangement joins TRBV9 to TRBJ2-3; D possibly matches TRBD1 or TRBD2 (6 bases each). In germline, CDR1 is SGDLS, CDR2 YYNGEE. The length of the CDR3 is 15 residues. The ends were cut back, 0 bases at V and 6 bases at J, with 14 bases in the middle. The CDR3 loop is CASSVAGAHTDTQYF. The CDR3 bases are TGTGCCAGCAGCGTAGCGGGGGCACACACGGATACGCAGTATTTT.